This entry features one T cell receptor beta chain sequence. The sample comes from a study of technical replicates of blood from four donors. Profiling relied on immunoSEQ multiplex PCR, and the TCRdb table lists in-frame clones only, not all of them. The sample shows fewer than 90,000 clones, around 94% of them seen only once. This CDR3 has 13 amino acids. Trimming stripped 4 bases from V and 4 bases from J, with 10 bases between. Germline loops: CDR1 LGHNA, CDR2 YSLEER. Source material: T cells isolated from PBMCs. The sequence came from a human donor in good health. The chain is built from TRBV4-3 and TRBJ1-2, with D unclear. The CDR3 is CASSPAVGYGYTF. The CDR3 DNA reads TGCGCCAGCAGCCCTGCGGTTGGCTATGGCTACACCTTC.